Described below is a single TCR beta chain sequence and its context. The data belong to a study of T cell changes during pregnancy in multiple sclerosis. Assay used: immunoSEQ multiplex PCR; TCRdb lists only in-frame clones, some missing. Among about 19,000 clones listed, 86% were seen once. The V gene's germline CDR1 is MNHNS and CDR2 SASEGT. The CDR3 is made up of 15 amino acids. With V trimmed by 5 bases and J by 0 bases, 3 bases remained unmatched. This material consisted of CD8+ T cells from peripheral blood mononuclear cells, taken in the third trimester of pregnancy. The receptor comes from a female donor in good health, enrolled as a control in a pregnancy study. The V gene is TRBV6-1, the J gene TRBJ2-2, with 7 bases that match TRBD1. CDR3 loop: CASSSGTANTGELFF. DNA for the CDR3: TGTGCCAGCAGTTCCGGGACAGCGAACACCGGGGAGCTGTTTTTT.